This TCR beta chain was sequenced in a study of cytomegalovirus exposure and HLA in healthy donors. Study-wide points: In vitro work confirmed that a few CMV-associated chains recognize CMV antigens.

As regards this clone: What it recognizes is unknown.

J gave up 4 bases and V 6 bases, and 11 bases lay outside the gene matches. The CDR3 has 15 amino acids. Germline lookup yields CDR1 LNHDA and CDR2 SQIVND (reference sequence). Produced via immunoSEQ multiplex PCR; TCRdb's table is partial and in-frame only. The sample holds approximately 300,000 clones; 86% are singletons and the top ten take 0.65% to 0.85%. This chain links TRBV19 with TRBJ2-5; 7 bases are a match to TRBD2. The sequence was collected from a woman in her late teens or twenties in good health and CMV-seronegative. The material sequenced was PBMCs. The CDR3 loop reads CASRSLREGPETQYF. In DNA, the CDR3 is TGTGCCAGTAGAAGTCTCAGGGAGGGGCCAGAGACCCAGTACTTC.